This T cell receptor (beta chain) stems from a study of CD8 T cells in ankylosing spondylitis. The CDR3 is 15 amino acids. The V segment lost 3 bases and the J segment 4 bases; nucleotides outside the gene matches: 7. In germline, CDR1 is ENHRY, CDR2 SYGVKD. Via MiXCR, TCRdb re-called the 5' RACE reads, giving one row per CDR3 protein. The sample consists of hundreds of thousands of distinct CDR3 sequences, roughly 22% of them appearing once. This clonotype occurred a few times. J is TRBJ1-2 and V is TRBV10-3; TRBD1 aligns across 8 bases. The TCR comes from a male donor with ankylosing spondylitis or in good health (not recorded which). Sequenced: blood, either unsorted or a sorted T cell fraction (not recorded which). The CDR3 bases are TGTGCCATCAGTGACCTCGGGACAGGCCTCTATGGCTACACCTTC. It codes for CAISDLGTGLYGYTF.